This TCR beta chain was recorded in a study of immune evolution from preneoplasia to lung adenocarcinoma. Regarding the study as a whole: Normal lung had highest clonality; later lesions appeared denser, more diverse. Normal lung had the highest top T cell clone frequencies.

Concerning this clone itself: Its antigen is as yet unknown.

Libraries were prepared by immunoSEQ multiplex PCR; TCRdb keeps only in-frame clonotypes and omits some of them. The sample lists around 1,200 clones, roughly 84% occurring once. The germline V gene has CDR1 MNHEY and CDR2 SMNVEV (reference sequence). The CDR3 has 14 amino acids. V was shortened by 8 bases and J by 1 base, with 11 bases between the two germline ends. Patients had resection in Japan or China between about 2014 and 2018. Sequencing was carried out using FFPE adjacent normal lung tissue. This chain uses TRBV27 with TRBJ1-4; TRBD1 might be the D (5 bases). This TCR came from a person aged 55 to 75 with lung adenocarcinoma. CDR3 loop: CASRNTGTNEKLFF. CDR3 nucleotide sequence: TGTGCCAGCCGAAATACAGGAACTAATGAAAAACTGTTTTTT.